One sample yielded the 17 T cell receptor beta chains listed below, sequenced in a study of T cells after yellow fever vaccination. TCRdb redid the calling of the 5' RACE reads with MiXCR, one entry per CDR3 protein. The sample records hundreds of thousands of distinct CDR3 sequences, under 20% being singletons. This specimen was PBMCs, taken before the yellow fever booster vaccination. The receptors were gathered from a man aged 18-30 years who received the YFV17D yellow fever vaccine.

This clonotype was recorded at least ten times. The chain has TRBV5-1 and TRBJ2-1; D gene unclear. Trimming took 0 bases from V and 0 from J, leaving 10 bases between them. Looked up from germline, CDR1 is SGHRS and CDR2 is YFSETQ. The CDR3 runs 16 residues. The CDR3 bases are TGCGCCAGCAGCTTGGGTCAGCAAAGCTCCTACAATGAGCAGTTCTTC. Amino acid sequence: CASSLGQQSSYNEQFF.

The CDR3 loop is CASNLAGLGTEAFF. In DNA form, the CDR3 reads TGTGCCAGCAACCTGGCCGGGTTAGGCACTGAAGCTTTCTTT. The chain has TRBV5-5 and TRBJ1-1; D unclear. This CDR3 region has 14 residues. From germline, CDR1 is SGHKS and CDR2 YYEKEE (reference sequence). V lost 6 bases, J lost 4 bases, and 16 bases lay in between.

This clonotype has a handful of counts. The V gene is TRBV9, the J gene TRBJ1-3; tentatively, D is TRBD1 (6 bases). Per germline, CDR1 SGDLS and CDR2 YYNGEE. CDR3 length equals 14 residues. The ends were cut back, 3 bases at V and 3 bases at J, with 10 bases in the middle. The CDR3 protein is CASSAGHRGNTIYF. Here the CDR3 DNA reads TGTGCCAGCAGCGCGGGACACCGTGGAAACACCATATATTTT.

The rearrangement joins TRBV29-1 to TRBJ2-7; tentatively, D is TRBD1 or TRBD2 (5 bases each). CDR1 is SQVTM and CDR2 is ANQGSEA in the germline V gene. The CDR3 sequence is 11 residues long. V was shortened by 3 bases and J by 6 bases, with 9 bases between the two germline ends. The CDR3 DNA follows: TGCAGCGTTGATGGGACGGGCGAGCAGTACTTC. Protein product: CSVDGTGEQYF.

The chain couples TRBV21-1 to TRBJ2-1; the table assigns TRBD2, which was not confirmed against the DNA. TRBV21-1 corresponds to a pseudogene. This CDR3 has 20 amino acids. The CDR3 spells CASSKVSPPRARRSYNEQFF. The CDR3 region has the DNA TGTGCCAGCAGCAAAGTCTCCCCCCCCCGGGCTAGACGTTCCTACAATGAGCAGTTCTTC.

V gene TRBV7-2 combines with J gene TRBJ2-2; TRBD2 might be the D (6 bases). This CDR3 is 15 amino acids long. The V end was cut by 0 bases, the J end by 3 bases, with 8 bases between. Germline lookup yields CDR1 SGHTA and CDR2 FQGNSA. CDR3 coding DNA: TGTGCCAGCAGCTTAGCCCGGGGGTACACCGGGGAGCTGTTTTTT. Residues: CASSLARGYTGELFF.

CDR3 bases: TGTGCCAGCATCTTCACGGGGGACGCCTCTGGCTACACCTTC. It is translated as CASIFTGDASGYTF. The genes are TRBV12-3 or TRBV12-4 and TRBJ1-2; D may be TRBD1 (5 bases). With 7 bases removed from V and 7 bases from J, the gap between germline ends came to 19 bases. CDR3 length: 14 residues.

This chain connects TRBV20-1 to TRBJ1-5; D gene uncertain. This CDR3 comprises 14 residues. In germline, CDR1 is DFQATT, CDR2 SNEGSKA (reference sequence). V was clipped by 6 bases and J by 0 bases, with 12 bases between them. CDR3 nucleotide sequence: TGCAGTGCGACTCCCGCGGCTAGCAATCAGCCCCAGCATTTT. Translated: CSATPAASNQPQHF.

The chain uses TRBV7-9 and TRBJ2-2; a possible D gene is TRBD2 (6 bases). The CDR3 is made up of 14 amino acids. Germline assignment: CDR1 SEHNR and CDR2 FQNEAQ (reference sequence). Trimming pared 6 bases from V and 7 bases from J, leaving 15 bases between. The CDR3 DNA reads TGTGCCAGCAGTTTGGGGGGACCGCTCGGGGAGCTGTTTTTT. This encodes CASSLGGPLGELFF.

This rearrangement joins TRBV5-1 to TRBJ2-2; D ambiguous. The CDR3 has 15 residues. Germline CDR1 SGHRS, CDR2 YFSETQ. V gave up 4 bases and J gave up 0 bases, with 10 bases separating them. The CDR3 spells CASSPALTNTGELFF. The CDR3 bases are TGCGCCAGCAGCCCCGCACTAACGAACACCGGGGAGCTGTTTTTT.

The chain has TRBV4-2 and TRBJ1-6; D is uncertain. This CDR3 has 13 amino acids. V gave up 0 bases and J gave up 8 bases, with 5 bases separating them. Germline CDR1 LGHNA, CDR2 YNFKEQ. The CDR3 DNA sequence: TGTGCCAGCAGCCAAGAGAGGGATTCACCCCTCCACTTT. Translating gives CASSQERDSPLHF.

This CDR3 reads CASSRIVGQGFRETQYF. The CDR3 coding sequence is TGCGCCAGCAGCCGGATCGTGGGACAGGGTTTCCGAGAGACCCAGTACTTC. The chain joins TRBV4-1 to TRBJ2-5; TRBD1 agrees at 9 bases. V shed 4 bases, J shed 4 bases, and the junction held 13 bases outside the gene matches. The CDR3 has 17 residues. CDR1 is MGHRA, CDR2 YSYEKL, per germline.

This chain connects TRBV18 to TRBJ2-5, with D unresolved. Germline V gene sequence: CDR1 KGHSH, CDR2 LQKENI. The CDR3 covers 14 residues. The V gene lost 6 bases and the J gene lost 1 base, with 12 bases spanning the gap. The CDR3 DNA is TGTGCCAGCTCGCCCTCACCCAGCCAAGAGACCCAGTACTTC. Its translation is CASSPSPSQETQYF.

DNA of the CDR3: TGCGCCAGCAGCCCTGGGGGGGCCTACATTCAGTACTTC. As protein: CASSPGGAYIQYF. This chain links TRBV4-1 with TRBJ2-4; tentative D call: TRBD2 (7 bases). V was clipped by 4 bases and J by 8 bases, with 12 bases between them. The CDR3 extends over 13 amino acids. CDR1 is MGHRA, CDR2 YSYEKL, per germline.

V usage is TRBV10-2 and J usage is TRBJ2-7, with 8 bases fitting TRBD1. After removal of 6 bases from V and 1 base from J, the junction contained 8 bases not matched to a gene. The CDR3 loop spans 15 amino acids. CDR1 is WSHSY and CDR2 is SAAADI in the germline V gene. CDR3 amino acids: CASSGTGGLSYEQYF. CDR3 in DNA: TGCGCCAGCAGCGGAACAGGGGGTCTATCCTACGAGCAGTACTTC.

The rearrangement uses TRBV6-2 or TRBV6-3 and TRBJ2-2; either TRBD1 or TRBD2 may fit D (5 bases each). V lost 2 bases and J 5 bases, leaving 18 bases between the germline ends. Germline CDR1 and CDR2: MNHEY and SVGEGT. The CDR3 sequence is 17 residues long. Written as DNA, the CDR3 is TGTGCCAGCAGTTACCCCATCGGGGCAGGGAATACCGGGGAGCTGTTTTTT. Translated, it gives CASSYPIGAGNTGELFF.

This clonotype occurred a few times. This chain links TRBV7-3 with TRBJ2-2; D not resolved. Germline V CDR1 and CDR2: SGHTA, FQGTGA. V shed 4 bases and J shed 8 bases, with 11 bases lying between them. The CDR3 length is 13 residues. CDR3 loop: CASSWTVRGELFF. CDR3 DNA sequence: TGTGCCAGCAGCTGGACCGTCAGGGGGGAGCTGTTTTTT.